Each of the 25 T cell receptor beta chains below was sequenced from the same sample in a study of regulatory T cells in long-lasting Graves disease. Through Arm-PCR of CDR3 regions and iRepertoire HTBI primers, TCR beta libraries were built. TCRdb analysed the multiplex PCR reads with MiXCR anew, one entry per CDR3 protein. The sample has 400,000 to 500,000 distinct CDR3 sequences, roughly 21% seen once. Time point described: persistent/refractory GD, antithyroid drugs over 5 years with positive TRAb. Construction of the TCR library relied on RNA isolated from PBMCs. Source: peripheral blood mononuclear cells (PBMCs), taken when the disease was refractory, from a patient treated with antithyroid drugs. These receptors all stem from a female donor with Graves disease.

This clonotype showed up many times. This chain uses TRBV20-1 with TRBJ2-7; D ambiguous. Germline-derived CDR1 and CDR2 are DFQATT and SNEGSKA (reference sequence). CDR3 size: 12 residues. With 1 base removed from V and 3 bases from J, the gap between germline ends came to 7 bases. CDR3 coding DNA: TGCAGTGCTAGAGTTGGAATCTACGAGCAGTACTTC. Translating it yields CSARVGIYEQYF.

Of note for this clonotype: A much larger clone differs from this one at a single base, so this may be a read error. It is likely a read error, because the conserved phenylalanine at the end of the CDR3 is missing. This chain links TRBV24-1 with TRBJ2-5, with 9 nucleotides matching TRBD1. V lost 3 bases and J lost 4; bases outside the gene matches: 5. The CDR3 is 15 residues long. Germline CDR1 KGHDR, CDR2 SFDVKD. The CDR3 is CATSDPTGGTETQYL. The CDR3 DNA sequence: TGTGCCACCAGTGATCCAACAGGGGGCACAGAGACCCAGTACCTC.

The chain couples TRBV20-1 to TRBJ1-2, with D hard to call. Trimming removed 6 bases from V and 3 bases from J, with 11 bases in between. Germline V gene lookup returns CDR1 DFQATT and CDR2 SNEGSKA (reference sequence). The CDR3 spans 12 residues. CDR3 protein: CSAPEWDYGYTF. The CDR3 nucleotides read TGCAGTGCCCCCGAATGGGACTATGGCTACACCTTC.

There are many counts of this clonotype. V gene TRBV12-3 or TRBV12-4 combines with J gene TRBJ1-5; D uncertain. V lost 7 bases and J 1 base, leaving 8 bases between the germline ends. The CDR3 sequence is 13 residues long. The CDR3 DNA reads TGTGCCAGCAATCCCGACAGCAATCAGCCCCAGCATTTT. As protein: CASNPDSNQPQHF.

This clonotype came up many times. This sequence joins TRBV7-9 and TRBJ2-7; 7 bases agree with TRBD2. Trimming at V came to 5 bases and at J to 6 bases, leaving 13 bases not matched to a gene. Germline CDR1 reads SEHNR; CDR2 reads FQNEAQ (reference sequence). This CDR3 contains 15 residues. The CDR3 DNA reads as TGTGCCAGCAGCCCAGGGACGTGGAGGGAGGGCGAGCAGTACTTC. Residues: CASSPGTWREGEQYF.

This chain connects TRBV6-2 or TRBV6-3 to TRBJ2-5; D not certain. The V and J ends lost 7 bases and 2 bases respectively, with 11 bases between them. The CDR3 is 13 residues long. Germline V gene sequence: CDR1 MNHEY, CDR2 SVGEGT. DNA of the CDR3: TGTGCCAGCATGCGATCTGGACAAGAGACCCAGTACTTC. It is translated as CASMRSGQETQYF.

The rearrangement uses TRBV11-2 and TRBJ1-3; D remains ambiguous. Trimming pared 5 bases from V and 4 bases from J, leaving 18 bases between. In germline, CDR1 is SGHAT, CDR2 FQNNGV. The CDR3 runs 16 residues. The CDR3 reads CASSHSLPSGGNTIYF. For the CDR3, the DNA is TGTGCCAGCAGCCATAGCCTACCTTCGGGCGGAAACACCATATATTTT.

Only a few counts were recorded for this clonotype. The rearrangement joins TRBV20-1 to TRBJ2-7, with 7 bases that match TRBD1. J gave up 4 bases and V 2 bases, and 2 bases lay outside the gene matches. The CDR3 is 12 amino acids. Germline-derived CDR1 and CDR2 are DFQATT and SNEGSKA (reference sequence). CDR3 loop: CSARNRGYEQYF. The CDR3 DNA reads as TGCAGTGCTAGAAACAGGGGATACGAGCAGTACTTC.

The chain employs TRBV3-1 and TRBJ1-2, with D tentatively TRBD1 (5 bases). CDR1 and CDR2 (germline): LGHDT, YNNKEL (reference sequence). Trimming took 4 bases from V and 9 from J, leaving 15 bases between them. CDR3 length: 13 residues. In DNA form, the CDR3 reads TGTGCCAGCAGCCGTCTGGACACTCGGAGCTACACCTTC. Its translation is CASSRLDTRSYTF.

This clonotype was detected ten times or more. The rearrangement joins TRBV20-1 to TRBJ1-2; D is possibly TRBD1 (6 bases). V lost 6 bases to trimming and J lost 3 bases, with 23 bases between them. CDR1 and CDR2 (germline): DFQATT, SNEGSKA (reference sequence). CDR3 length: 16 residues. This CDR3 is CSALGGGVQFDYGYTF. DNA of the CDR3: TGCAGTGCCCTCGGGGGGGGCGTTCAGTTCGACTATGGCTACACCTTC.

There are many counts of this clonotype. The V call is TRBV28, the J call TRBJ2-6; D tentatively reads TRBD1 or TRBD2 (6 bases each). Germline V gives CDR1 MDHEN, CDR2 SYDVKM. Between the trimmed V and J ends, which lost 1 base and 1 base, there was a span of 17 bases. The CDR3 runs 19 residues. In DNA form, the CDR3 reads TGTGCCAGCAGTTTATTACTAGCAGGGGAACAATCTGGGGCCAACGTCCTGACTTTC. Translating it yields CASSLLLAGEQSGANVLTF.

The rearrangement joins TRBV4-3 to TRBJ1-1; 9 bases are a match to TRBD1. Per the germline V gene, CDR1 is LGHNA and CDR2 is YSLEER. V was pared by 4 bases and J by 3 bases, with 6 bases of the junction left unmatched. The CDR3 sequence is 15 residues long. The DNA for the CDR3 is TGCGCCAGCAGCCGCAGCCGGACAGGGGACACTGAAGCTTTCTTT. It specifies CASSRSRTGDTEAFF.

This clonotype was counted many times. This chain joins TRBV19 and TRBJ1-1, with D perhaps TRBD1 (5 bases). The CDR3 consists of 14 residues. With 3 bases removed from V and 10 bases from J, the gap between germline ends came to 18 bases. The germline V gene encodes CDR1 LNHDA and CDR2 SQIVND (reference sequence). As DNA, the CDR3 is TGTGCCAGTAGTATGGGGCAGCTCTCAGAGGGAGCTTTCTTT. It specifies CASSMGQLSEGAFF.

For this clonotype: A much larger clone differs from this one at a single base, so this may be a read error. The rearrangement joins TRBV7-2 to TRBJ1-1; no clear D. This CDR3 spans 13 amino acids. Germline V CDR1 and CDR2: SGHTA, FQGNSA. In DNA, the CDR3 is TGTGCCGGCAGCCCTCAAGTGAACACTGAAGCTTTCTTT. Translating gives CAGSPQVNTEAFF.

This clonotype was picked up a small number of times. The chain uses TRBV5-4 and TRBJ1-2; the D is unclear. Germline CDR1 reads SGHNT; CDR2 reads YYREEE (reference sequence). CDR3 size: 14 residues. V shed 1 base and J shed 2 bases, with 9 bases lying between them. CDR3 DNA: TGTGCCAGCAGCTTGACAGTGGGAAACTATGGCTACACCTTC. It specifies CASSLTVGNYGYTF.

Many counts were recorded for this clonotype. The genes are TRBV12-3 or TRBV12-4 and TRBJ1-2; D is ambiguous. The CDR3 totals 12 residues. V lost 4 bases and J 4 bases, leaving 7 bases between the germline ends. CDR3: CASSSARYGYTF. The CDR3 DNA reads TGTGCCAGCAGTTCTGCCCGCTATGGCTACACCTTC.

The gene calls are TRBV20-1 and TRBJ2-7; 12 nucleotides agree with TRBD2. V trimming: 5 bases; J trimming: 1 base; junction bases outside the gene matches: 9. The germline V gene encodes CDR1 DFQATT and CDR2 SNEGSKA (reference sequence). The CDR3 contains 16 residues. The CDR3 spells CSALGLAGRGSYEQYF. Written as DNA, the CDR3 is TGCAGTGCTTTGGGACTAGCGGGTCGAGGGTCCTACGAGCAGTACTTC.

This clonotype was counted many times. The gene calls are TRBV10-3 and TRBJ2-5, with 9 bases fitting TRBD1. Germline CDR1 reads ENHRY; CDR2 reads SYGVKD. The CDR3 is 17 residues long. Trimming removed 5 bases from V and 0 bases from J; junction bases left unmatched: 10. CDR3 in DNA: TGTGCCATCAGTAGAGGGACCGGGACAGGGTACCAAGAGACCCAGTACTTC. This translates into CAISRGTGTGYQETQYF.

This clonotype was recorded at least ten times. The chain joins TRBV28 to TRBJ2-7; TRBD2 agrees at 10 bases. The CDR3 has 16 amino acids. V was pared by 4 bases and J by 4 bases, with 10 bases of the junction left unmatched. Germline values: CDR1 MDHEN, CDR2 SYDVKM. The CDR3 loop reads CASSSIPSGRGYEQYF. The CDR3 DNA sequence: TGTGCCAGCAGTTCTATTCCCAGCGGGAGGGGTTACGAGCAGTACTTC.

The chain links TRBV30 to TRBJ1-6; 7 bases line up with TRBD1. The ends lost 4 bases at V and 10 bases at J; junction bases unmatched: 7. The V gene's germline CDR1 is GTSNPN and CDR2 SVGIG (reference sequence). CDR3 length: 13 amino acids. The CDR3 is CAWTNVGGSPLHF. Written as DNA, the CDR3 is TGTGCCTGGACCAATGTAGGGGGCTCACCCCTCCACTTT.

Worth noting for this clonotype: Relative to the germline gene, one junction end is altered; a read error may explain this. The V gene is TRBV5-1, the J gene TRBJ2-7, with 10 bases identical to TRBD2. Germline CDR1 and CDR2: SGHRS and YFSETQ. The CDR3 runs to 15 residues. The CDR3 sequence: CTSSSEPSGGYEQYF. The CDR3 nucleotides are TGCACCAGCAGCTCGGAACCTAGCGGGGGCTACGAGCAGTACTTC.

Only a few counts were recorded for this clonotype. The chain uses TRBV27 and TRBJ1-5, with 7 positions matching TRBD1. V lost 6 bases, J lost 5 bases, and 10 bases stayed unmatched. Per the germline V gene, CDR1 is MNHEY and CDR2 is SMNVEV (reference sequence). The CDR3 spans 15 residues. The CDR3 coding sequence is TGTGCCAGCAGATTCCTCCAGGGGGGGGATCAGCCCCAGCATTTT. This encodes CASRFLQGGDQPQHF.

Notes on this clonotype: A much bigger clone sits one base away, suggesting this may be a read error. The V call is TRBV20-1, the J call TRBJ1-1; tentative D call: TRBD1 (5 bases). CDR1 is DFQATT and CDR2 is SNEGSKA in the germline V gene (reference sequence). V dropped 5 bases and J dropped 10 bases, with 23 bases sitting between them. The CDR3 loop spans 14 amino acids. CDR3 coding DNA: TGCAGTGCTCCCAAGGGAGGGGCTAACTCTGGAGCTTTCTTT. This gives the protein CSAPKGGANSGAFF.

This clonotype appeared many times. The J gene is TRBJ1-6, the V gene TRBV28; a weak D match, TRBD1 (5 bases). Germline loops: CDR1 MDHEN, CDR2 SYDVKM. Trimming pared 3 bases from V and 12 bases from J, leaving 9 bases between. This CDR3 has 12 residues. CDR3 amino acids: CASSLVGEPLHF. The DNA for the CDR3 is TGTGCCAGCAGTTTGGTGGGGGAACCCCTCCACTTT.

A few counts support this clonotype. The rearrangement uses TRBV10-3 and TRBJ2-2, with D hard to call. V was shortened by 1 base and J by 6 bases, with 6 bases between the two germline ends. Germline loops: CDR1 ENHRY, CDR2 SYGVKD. The CDR3 runs to 13 residues. The CDR3: CAISEFQPGELFF. CDR3 coding DNA: TGTGCCATCAGTGAGTTCCAGCCCGGGGAGCTGTTTTTT.